This T cell receptor (beta chain) appears in the sequencing data of a study of blood T cell repertoires in COVID-19. Original processing notes: Estimated nucleated cell counts came from reference gene primer amplification. Clones were sequenced by immunoSEQ multiplex PCR, and TCRdb holds only the in-frame ones, with some missing. V, J and clone size derive from that table, while D and trimming were established from the DNA sequence. The sample consists of 150,000 to 160,000 clones, 75% to 90% of them appearing once. The CDR3 contains 18 residues. J gave up 2 bases and V 6 bases, and 16 bases lay outside the gene matches. Per the germline V gene, CDR1 is SGHTA and CDR2 is FQGTGA.

Sequenced input: peripheral blood. The chain links TRBV7-3 to TRBJ2-5; 9 bases agree with TRBD2. The receptor's source is a woman aged 35 to 49 with acute or convalescent COVID-19. The CDR3 nucleotides read TGTGCCAGCAGTTTGGGTCTTAGAAGTAGCGGGAGTCAAGAGACCCAGTACTTC. Its translation: CASSLGLRSSGSQETQYF.